This entry is about one TCR beta chain. Its antigen is not identified. The CDR3 contains 15 residues. In germline, CDR1 is WNHNN, CDR2 SYGVQD (reference sequence). The trim removed 11 bases at V and 5 bases at J, leaving 11 bases unmatched. The data belong to a study of cytomegalovirus exposure and HLA in healthy donors. Assay: immunoSEQ multiplex PCR; the TCRdb copy retains only in-frame clones and omits some. The sample consists of 150,000 to 200,000 clones, roughly 88% of them appearing once. Whole-study findings and limits: Subsequent analysis showed first-cohort TCR clusters tending to co-occur in roughly 130 validation repertoires. Fewer than 200 TCR beta chains were listed as cytomegalovirus-associated.

The receptor's source is a woman aged 18-29 years in good health and CMV-seronegative. The rearrangement uses TRBV10-1 and TRBJ2-2, with 10 bases that match TRBD1. The sample comprised PBMCs. CDR3 nucleotides: TGCGCCGCGGGAACGACAGGGGGCCGAACCGGGGAGCTGTTTTTT. Its protein product is CAAGTTGGRTGELFF.